The source of this T cell receptor (beta chain) is a study of post-analysis software for immune sequencing data. In germline, CDR1 is ENHRY, CDR2 SYGVKD. V gave up 6 bases and J gave up 5 bases, with 11 bases separating them. The CDR3 is 12 residues long. About this clonotype: No antigen is known for it.

The study, taken as a whole, reports: There were five TRBV segments more frequent in patients than controls, and TRBV5-6, TRBV5-1 and TRBV20-1 were among them. Compared with controls, patients showed significantly lower normalized Chao1 diversity.

The library was made from cDNA and included unique molecular identifiers. Using its own MiXCR run on the PCR reads, TCRdb lists one record per CDR3 protein. The sample holds about 430,000 distinct CDR3 sequences, 35% to 45% seen once. This rearrangement joins TRBV10-3 to TRBJ2-7; D is tentatively TRBD1 or TRBD2 (5 bases each). The origin of this receptor is a girl aged 2-10 years with multiple sclerosis. The sequenced sample was blood. The CDR3 loop is CAIRGVGNEQYF. The CDR3 bases are TGTGCCATCAGGGGGGTGGGGAACGAGCAGTACTTC.